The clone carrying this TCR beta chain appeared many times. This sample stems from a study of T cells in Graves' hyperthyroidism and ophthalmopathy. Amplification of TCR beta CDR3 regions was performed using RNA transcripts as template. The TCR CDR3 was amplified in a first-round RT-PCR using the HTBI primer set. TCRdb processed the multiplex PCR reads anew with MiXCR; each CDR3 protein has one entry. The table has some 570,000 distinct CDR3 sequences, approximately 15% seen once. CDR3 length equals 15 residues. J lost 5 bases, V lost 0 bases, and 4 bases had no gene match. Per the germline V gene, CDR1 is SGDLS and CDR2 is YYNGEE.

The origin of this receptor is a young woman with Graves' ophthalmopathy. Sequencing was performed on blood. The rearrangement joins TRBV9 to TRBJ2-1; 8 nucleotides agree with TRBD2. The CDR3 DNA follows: TGTGCCAGCAGCGTAGTCGGGAGGGGGGACAATGAGCAGTTCTTC. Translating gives CASSVVGRGDNEQFF.